These 18 T cell receptor beta chains originate from one sample sequenced in a study of blood T cell repertoires in COVID-19. TCRdb keeps only in-frame clones here, not all; method: immunoSEQ multiplex PCR. Among 280,000 or so clones, about 88% were seen once, and the ten largest hold about 12%. The sequenced sample was peripheral blood. Every receptor here comes from a woman in her sixties with acute or convalescent COVID-19.

This clone came up once. CDR3 sequence (DNA): TGCGCCAGCAGCTTGGTCGGGACAGGGGGCACTGAAGCTTTCTTT. Its translation is CASSLVGTGGTEAFF. J is TRBJ1-1 and V is TRBV5-1; 11 bases fit TRBD1. Trimming at V came to 0 bases and at J to 4 bases, leaving 2 bases not matched to a gene. The germline gives CDR1 SGHRS, CDR2 YFSETQ. CDR3 length equals 15 residues.

The chain joins TRBV5-1 to TRBJ2-3; D possibly corresponds to TRBD2 (7 bases). This CDR3 is built from 15 residues. CDR1 is SGHRS and CDR2 is YFSETQ in the germline V gene. V was clipped by 1 base and J by 5 bases, with 14 bases between them. In DNA form, the CDR3 reads TGCGCCAGCAGCTTGAGTGGCGGGGGCTTAGATACGCAGTATTTT. This gives the protein CASSLSGGGLDTQYF.

V gene TRBV20-1 combines with J gene TRBJ1-5; 9 bases are shared with TRBD1. This CDR3 spans 14 amino acids. Germline V gene sequence: CDR1 DFQATT, CDR2 SNEGSKA (reference sequence). Trimming took 3 bases from V and 9 from J; bases not matched to a gene: 9. The DNA of the CDR3 is TGCAGTGCTAGTACCCGGGACAGGGTTTTGCCCCAGCATTTT. Encoded protein: CSASTRDRVLPQHF.

Concerning this clone: Distinct nucleotide sequences in the sample also encode this CDR3. The V gene is TRBV19, the J gene TRBJ1-5, with a tentative D call TRBD1 (6 bases). The CDR3 runs 13 residues. The ends were cut back, 1 base at V and 6 bases at J, with 7 bases in the middle. The germline CDR1 and CDR2 sequences are LNHDA and SQIVND (reference sequence). The CDR3 is CASSIGTVQPQHF. The CDR3 region has the DNA TGTGCCAGTAGTATAGGGACAGTTCAGCCCCAGCATTTT.

This chain connects TRBV28 to TRBJ2-7; the match to TRBD1 covers 7 bases. Germline CDR1 reads MDHEN; CDR2 reads SYDVKM. V lost 5 bases, J lost 5 bases, and 12 bases stayed unmatched. CDR3 size: 15 residues. The CDR3 sequence: CASSNFGQVTDEQYF. The CDR3 bases are TGTGCCAGCAGTAACTTCGGACAGGTAACCGACGAGCAGTACTTC.

The rearrangement joins TRBV6-2 or TRBV6-3 to TRBJ1-1; tentative D call: TRBD1 (5 bases). CDR1 is MNHEY and CDR2 is SVGEGT in the germline V gene. Trimming cost V 2 bases and J 4 bases, with 14 bases left between them. This CDR3 region has 15 residues. The DNA for the CDR3 is TGTGCCAGCAGTTACATCCGGGGGGGAGTCACTGAAGCTTTCTTT. The encoded protein is CASSYIRGGVTEAFF.

This sequence joins TRBV24-1 and TRBJ2-7; 10 bases fit TRBD2. The CDR3 runs to 15 residues. CDR1 KGHDR and CDR2 SFDVKD come from the germline V gene. V was clipped by 2 bases and J by 0 bases; unmatched bases: 0. The CDR3 protein is CATSDWTSGSYEQYF. CDR3 DNA sequence: TGTGCCACCAGTGATTGGACTAGCGGCTCCTACGAGCAGTACTTC.

This clone was counted between two and nine times. The rearrangement joins TRBV12-3 or TRBV12-4 to TRBJ2-7; D unclear. The CDR3 loop spans 12 amino acids. Deletions cut 5 bases from V and 3 bases from J, with 8 bases between. The CDR3 DNA sequence: TGTGCCAGCAGTGTAACTGGCTACGAGCAGTACTTC. It is translated as CASSVTGYEQYF.

The V gene is TRBV6-2 or TRBV6-3, the J gene TRBJ1-6; TRBD1 matches at 7 bases. This CDR3 is built from 15 residues. V gave up 4 bases and J gave up 7 bases; unmatched junction bases: 7. Germline CDR1 is MNHEY and CDR2 is SVGEGT. Here the CDR3 DNA reads TGTGCCAGCAGTTTGCGACAGGGACGGAATTCACCCCTCCACTTT. Encoded protein: CASSLRQGRNSPLHF.

The chain combines TRBV4-1 with TRBJ1-1, with D tentatively TRBD1 (5 bases). The CDR3 runs 14 residues. Trimming removed 5 bases at V and 0 bases at J, with 10 bases between. Germline CDR1 reads MGHRA; CDR2 reads YSYEKL. The CDR3 coding sequence is TGCGCCAGCAGCGAACAGGACATGAACACTGAAGCTTTCTTT. Translating gives CASSEQDMNTEAFF.

The J gene is TRBJ2-7, the V gene TRBV4-2; a possible D gene is TRBD2 (6 bases). Germline V gene data show CDR1 as LGHNA and CDR2 as YNFKEQ. The CDR3 consists of 14 residues. The ends were cut back, 3 bases at V and 2 bases at J, with 11 bases in the middle. As DNA, the CDR3 is TGTGCCAGCAGCCATTTGGGACTCCCCTACGAGCAGTACTTC. Amino acids: CASSHLGLPYEQYF.

The CDR3 DNA reads as TGTGCCAGCAGCCAAGCGGGGGAATTTGGTGAAAAACTGTTTTTT. Translation gives CASSQAGEFGEKLFF. The chain couples TRBV3-1 (or the pseudogene TRBV3-2) to TRBJ1-4, with D maybe TRBD1 (5 bases). Germline-derived CDR1 and CDR2 are LGHDT and YNNKEL (reference sequence). The CDR3 is 15 amino acids. The ends were cut back, 1 base at V and 7 bases at J, with 13 bases in the middle.

The genes are TRBV28 and TRBJ2-7, with D possibly being TRBD2 (6 bases). The V and J ends lost 6 bases and 0 bases respectively, with 12 bases between them. The CDR3 is made up of 14 amino acids. CDR1 is MDHEN, CDR2 SYDVKM, per germline. In DNA, the CDR3 is TGTGCCAGCAGGGTTAGCGGCACCTCCTACGAGCAGTACTTC. This gives the protein CASRVSGTSYEQYF.

Only one count was recorded for this clone. The V and J genes are TRBV9 and TRBJ2-7, with D possibly TRBD1 on 5 matching bases. Trimming took 0 bases from V and 6 from J, leaving 13 bases between them. The CDR3 spans 14 residues. The germline CDR1 and CDR2 sequences are SGDLS and YYNGEE. The CDR3 spells CASSVEGWVGEQYF. As DNA, the CDR3 is TGTGCCAGCAGCGTAGAGGGGTGGGTAGGCGAGCAGTACTTC. The full variable domain, completed using reference TRBV9 and TRBJ2-7, is DSGVTQTPKHLITATGQRVTLRCSPRSGDLSVYWYQQSLDQGLQFLIQYYNGEERAKGNILERFSAQQFPDLHSELNLSSLELGDSALYFCASSVEGWVGEQYFGPGTRLTVT.

V usage is TRBV3-1 (or the pseudogene TRBV3-2) and J usage is TRBJ1-5; possibly TRBD1 for D (5 bases). The germline V gene encodes CDR1 LGHDT and CDR2 YNNKEL (reference sequence). V was shortened by 6 bases and J by 7 bases, with 19 bases between the two germline ends. The CDR3 sequence is 15 residues long. CDR3 sequence (DNA): TGTGCCAGCAGATACACTCGGGGGATCTGCCAGCCCCAGCATTTT. Translating gives CASRYTRGICQPQHF.

The V call is TRBV6-5, the J call TRBJ2-7; D gene uncertain. This CDR3 is 12 amino acids long. With 5 bases removed from V and 5 bases from J, the gap between germline ends came to 10 bases. Germline CDR1 reads MNHEY; CDR2 reads SVGAGI. CDR3 residues: CASSQQVNEQYF. In nucleotides, the CDR3 is TGTGCCAGCAGTCAGCAGGTGAACGAGCAGTACTTC.

This chain uses TRBV24-1 with TRBJ1-5; D may be TRBD1 (5 bases). Trimming took off 7 bases at V and 1 base at J, with 10 bases between the two ends. This CDR3 has 14 amino acids. The germline V gene has CDR1 KGHDR and CDR2 SFDVKD. CDR3 amino acids: CATSLTESNQPQHF. In DNA form, the CDR3 reads TGTGCCACCAGCTTGACAGAGAGCAATCAGCCCCAGCATTTT.

This rearrangement joins TRBV18 to TRBJ1-1, with D possibly TRBD1 on 5 matching bases. Germline loops: CDR1 KGHSH, CDR2 LQKENI. The CDR3 has 13 residues. Trimming pared 3 bases from V and 7 bases from J, leaving 12 bases between. The CDR3 is CASSPYGHDEAFF. Written as DNA, the CDR3 is TGTGCCAGCTCACCTTACGGACATGATGAAGCTTTCTTT. The full variable domain, in which reference TRBV18 and TRBJ1-1 provide the parts outside the CDR3, is NAGVMQNPRHLVRRRGQEARLRCSPMKGHSHVYWYRQLPEEGLKFMVYLQKENIIDESGMPKERFSAEFPKEGPSILRIQQVVRGDSAAYFCASSPYGHDEAFFGQGTRLTVV.